This T cell receptor (beta chain) came from a study of blood T cell repertoires in COVID-19. Looking at the study overall: The samples span acute and convalescent COVID-19 from the United States, Italy and Spain. Nucleic acid was either cDNA or gDNA, and it came from T cells, B-cell-depleted T cells, or PBMCs.

As originally analysed: Using reference gene primer amplification, nucleated cell counts were estimated. This table comes from immunoSEQ multiplex PCR, and its TCRdb copy is limited to in-frame clones, with some not included. V and J calls and clone size are those listed in that table; D and trimming were worked out from the DNA. The sample holds approximately 72,000 clones, roughly 87% seen once. Per germline, CDR1 KGHDR and CDR2 SFDVKD. V dropped 2 bases and J dropped 0 bases, with 10 bases sitting between them. The CDR3 is 17 amino acids. This sequence was found in a man aged 50 to 60 with acute or convalescent COVID-19. Sequenced input: peripheral blood. This sequence joins TRBV24-1 and TRBJ2-6, with a weak D call TRBD1 (6 bases). DNA for the CDR3: TGTGCCACCAGTGATTACCCAGGGGCCTCTGGGGCCAACGTCCTGACTTTC. It specifies CATSDYPGASGANVLTF.